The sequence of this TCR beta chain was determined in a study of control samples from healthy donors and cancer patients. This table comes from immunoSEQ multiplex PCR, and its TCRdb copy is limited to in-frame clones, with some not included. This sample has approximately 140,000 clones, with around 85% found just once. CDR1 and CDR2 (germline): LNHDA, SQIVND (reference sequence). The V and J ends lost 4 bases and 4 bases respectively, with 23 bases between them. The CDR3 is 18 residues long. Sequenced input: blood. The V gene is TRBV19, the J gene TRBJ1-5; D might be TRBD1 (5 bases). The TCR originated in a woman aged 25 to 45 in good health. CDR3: CASSTEPRAGDWNQPQHF. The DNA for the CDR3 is TGTGCCAGTAGTACCGAACCAAGGGCGGGGGATTGGAATCAGCCCCAGCATTTT.